Presented here are 8 T cell receptor beta chains from one specimen sequenced in a study of blood T cell repertoires in COVID-19. Sequenced by immunoSEQ multiplex PCR; TCRdb stores in-frame clones only, minus some. The sample has tens of thousands of clones; around 88% are singletons. The sample was peripheral blood. The receptor set was obtained from a man aged 55-75 years with acute or convalescent COVID-19.

The CDR3, as DNA: TGTGCCCCGCCGCAACATCCCGACACAGGACCGAACACCGGGGAGCTGTTTTTT. This codes for CAPPQHPDTGPNTGELFF. The chain couples TRBV24-1 to TRBJ2-2; D might be TRBD1 (5 bases). Germline V gene data show CDR1 as KGHDR and CDR2 as SFDVKD. This CDR3 comprises 18 residues. Trimming took off 12 bases at V and 0 bases at J, with 25 bases between the two ends.

The V and J genes are TRBV6-5 and TRBJ1-3, with 9 bases that match TRBD1. The CDR3 covers 14 residues. Germline V gives CDR1 MNHEY, CDR2 SVGAGI. Trimming cost V 6 bases and J 5 bases; bases outside gene matches: 5. As DNA, the CDR3 is TGTGCCAGCAGCCCAGGGACAGGGAGAAACACCATATATTTT. It codes for CASSPGTGRNTIYF.

V and J are TRBV6-2 or TRBV6-3 and TRBJ1-5; D gene uncertain. The CDR3 consists of 12 residues. V was shortened by 6 bases and J by 4 bases, with 7 bases between the two germline ends. Germline lookup yields CDR1 MNHEY and CDR2 SVGEGT. CDR3 in DNA: TGTGCCAGCAGCTCCGCGAATCAGCCCCAGCATTTT. Translation: CASSSANQPQHF.

V and J are TRBV5-4 and TRBJ2-5, with unresolved D. Germline values: CDR1 SGHNT, CDR2 YYREEE (reference sequence). The CDR3 is 14 amino acids. Deletions cut 2 bases from V and 2 bases from J, with 10 bases between. The CDR3 loop is CASSLWQTQETQYF. CDR3 in DNA: TGTGCCAGCAGCTTATGGCAGACACAAGAGACCCAGTACTTC.

The J gene is TRBJ2-3, the V gene TRBV5-1; no firm D call. V lost 0 bases to trimming and J lost 1 base, with 6 bases between them. The CDR3 has 14 amino acids. Germline V gene lookup returns CDR1 SGHRS and CDR2 YFSETQ. CDR3 DNA sequence: TGCGCCAGCAGCTTGGCCCGGGGCACAGATACGCAGTATTTT. This encodes CASSLARGTDTQYF.

The chain joins TRBV21-1 to TRBJ2-5; TRBD1, as called in the table, went unchecked against the DNA. TRBV21-1 is listed as a pseudogene. The CDR3 runs 17 residues. CDR3 sequence reads: CASSTSYRDRASETQYF. Here the CDR3 DNA reads TGTGCCAGCAGCACCTCCTACCGGGACAGGGCTTCGGAGACCCAGTACTTC.

This clone was seen only once. The CDR3 DNA is TGTGCCAGCAGCTTAGGGGGTATATGGGCGGGTGAAAAACTGTTTTTT. Translation: CASSLGGIWAGEKLFF. V and J are TRBV11-1 and TRBJ1-4; D gene uncertain. CDR3 length equals 16 residues. CDR1 is SGHAT, CDR2 FQDESV, per germline (reference sequence). Trimming removed 1 base from V and 7 bases from J, with 16 bases in between.

This chain joins TRBV3-1 (or the pseudogene TRBV3-2) and TRBJ1-1, with D uncertain. V was trimmed by 0 bases and J by 9 bases, leaving 11 bases between them. Per germline, CDR1 LGHDT and CDR2 YNNKEL (reference sequence). The CDR3 has 13 amino acids. CDR3 in amino acids: CASSQDISFKAFF. CDR3 coding DNA: TGTGCCAGCAGCCAAGATATTAGTTTCAAAGCTTTCTTT.